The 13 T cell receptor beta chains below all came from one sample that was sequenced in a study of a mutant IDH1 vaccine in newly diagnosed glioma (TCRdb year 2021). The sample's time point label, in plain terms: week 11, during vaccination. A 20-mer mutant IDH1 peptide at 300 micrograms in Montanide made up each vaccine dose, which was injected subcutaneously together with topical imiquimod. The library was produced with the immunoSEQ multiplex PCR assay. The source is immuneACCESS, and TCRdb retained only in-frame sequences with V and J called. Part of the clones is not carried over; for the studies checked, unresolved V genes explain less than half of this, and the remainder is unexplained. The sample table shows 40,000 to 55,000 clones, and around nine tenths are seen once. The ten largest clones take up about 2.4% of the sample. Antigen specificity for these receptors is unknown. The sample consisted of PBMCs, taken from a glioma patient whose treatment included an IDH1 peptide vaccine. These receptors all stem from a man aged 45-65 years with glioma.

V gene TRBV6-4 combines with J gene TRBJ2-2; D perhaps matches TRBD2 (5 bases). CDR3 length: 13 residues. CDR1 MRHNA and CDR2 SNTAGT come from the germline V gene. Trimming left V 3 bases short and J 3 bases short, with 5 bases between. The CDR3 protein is CASSEDYTGELFF. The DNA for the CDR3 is TGTGCCAGCAGTGAGGACTACACCGGGGAGCTGTTTTTT.

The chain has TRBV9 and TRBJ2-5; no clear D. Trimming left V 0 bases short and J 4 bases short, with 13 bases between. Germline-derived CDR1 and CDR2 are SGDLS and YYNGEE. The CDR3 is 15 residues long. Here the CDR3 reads CASSVDSGRGETQYF. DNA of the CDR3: TGTGCCAGCAGCGTAGACTCAGGACGTGGAGAGACCCAGTACTTC.

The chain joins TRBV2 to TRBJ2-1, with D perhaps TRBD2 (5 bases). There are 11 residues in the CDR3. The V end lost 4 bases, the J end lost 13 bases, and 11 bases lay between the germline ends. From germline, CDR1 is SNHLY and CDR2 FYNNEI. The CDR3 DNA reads TGTGCCAGCAGTGTGGAGAGCGGACAGTTCTTC. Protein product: CASSVESGQFF.

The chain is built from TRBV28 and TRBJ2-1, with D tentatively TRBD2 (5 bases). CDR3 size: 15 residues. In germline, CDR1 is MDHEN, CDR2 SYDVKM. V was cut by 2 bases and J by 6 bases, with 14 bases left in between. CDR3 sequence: CASSLEVGRRNEQFF. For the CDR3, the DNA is TGTGCCAGCAGTTTAGAAGTAGGGAGACGCAATGAGCAGTTCTTC.

CDR3 nucleotides: TGTGCCAGCTCACCGGAGGGGTACGAGCAGTACTTC. Translated, it gives CASSPEGYEQYF. The chain links TRBV18 to TRBJ2-7; a possible D gene is TRBD2 (6 bases). Per germline, CDR1 KGHSH and CDR2 LQKENI. V dropped 3 bases and J dropped 4 bases, with 7 bases sitting between them. This CDR3 has 12 amino acids.

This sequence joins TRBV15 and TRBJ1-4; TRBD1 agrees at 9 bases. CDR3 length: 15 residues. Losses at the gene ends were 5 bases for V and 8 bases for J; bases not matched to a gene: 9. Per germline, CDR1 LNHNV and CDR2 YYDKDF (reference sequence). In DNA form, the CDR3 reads TGTGCCACCAGCGGCCAGACAGGGGGGAGGGAAAAACTGTTTTTT. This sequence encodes CATSGQTGGREKLFF.

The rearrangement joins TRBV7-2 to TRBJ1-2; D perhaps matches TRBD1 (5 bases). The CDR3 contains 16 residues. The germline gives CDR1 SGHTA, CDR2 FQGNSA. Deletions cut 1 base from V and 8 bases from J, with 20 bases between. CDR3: CASSLVGDRSGRGYTF. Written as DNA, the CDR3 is TGTGCCAGCAGCTTAGTTGGGGACCGCTCCGGTCGGGGCTACACCTTC.

CDR3 DNA: TGTGCCATCAGTCTGGACAGATTTAATGAGCAGTTCTTC. It codes for CAISLDRFNEQFF. This rearrangement joins TRBV10-3 to TRBJ2-1; D might be TRBD1 (6 bases). This CDR3 is built from 13 residues. Germline values: CDR1 ENHRY, CDR2 SYGVKD. Trimming removed 5 bases from V and 7 bases from J, with 12 bases in between.

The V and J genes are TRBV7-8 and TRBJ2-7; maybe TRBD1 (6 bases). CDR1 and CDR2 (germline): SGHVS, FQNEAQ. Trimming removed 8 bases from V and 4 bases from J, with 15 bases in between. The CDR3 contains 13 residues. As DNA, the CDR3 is TGTGCCAGCGAGGGGTTTACAGGGTACGAGCAGTACTTC. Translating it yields CASEGFTGYEQYF.

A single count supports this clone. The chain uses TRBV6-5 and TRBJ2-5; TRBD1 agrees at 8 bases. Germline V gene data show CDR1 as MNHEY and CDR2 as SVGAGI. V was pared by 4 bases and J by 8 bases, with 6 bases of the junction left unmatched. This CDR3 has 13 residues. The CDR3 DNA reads TGTGCCAGCAGTTCCGGACAGGGAGGTACCCAGTACTTC. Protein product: CASSSGQGGTQYF.

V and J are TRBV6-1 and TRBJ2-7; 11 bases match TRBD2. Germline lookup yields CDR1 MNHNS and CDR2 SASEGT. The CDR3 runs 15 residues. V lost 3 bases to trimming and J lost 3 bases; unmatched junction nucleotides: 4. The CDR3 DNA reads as TGTGCCAGCAGTGATTGGACTAGCGGGCGCTACGAGCAGTACTTC. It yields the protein CASSDWTSGRYEQYF.

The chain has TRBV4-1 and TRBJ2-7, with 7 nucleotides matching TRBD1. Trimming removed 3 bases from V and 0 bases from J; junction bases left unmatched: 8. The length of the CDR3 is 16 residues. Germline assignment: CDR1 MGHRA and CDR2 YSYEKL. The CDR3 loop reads CASSQDGQASSYEQYF. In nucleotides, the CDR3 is TGCGCCAGCAGCCAGGACGGACAGGCAAGCTCCTACGAGCAGTACTTC.

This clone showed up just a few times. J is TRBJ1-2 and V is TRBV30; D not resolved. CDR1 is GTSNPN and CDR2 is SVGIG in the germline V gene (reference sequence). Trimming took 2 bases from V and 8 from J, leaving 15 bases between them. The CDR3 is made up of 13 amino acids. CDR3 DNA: TGTGCCTGGAGTTTGTCGGGCCGTGGCGGCTACACCTTC. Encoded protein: CAWSLSGRGGYTF.